This T cell receptor (beta chain) was observed in a study of blood T cell repertoires in COVID-19. Study-level information: Some COVID-19 samples were acute and others convalescent; all came from the United States, Italy and Spain.

The cohort comprised adults aged about 18 to 100 years residing in about 25 US areas. Clinical history as reported by participants underpinned cohort assignment. Study processing details: Estimated nucleated cell counts came from reference gene primer amplification. Only in-frame clones appear in the TCRdb table, and some are missing; sequencing was by immunoSEQ multiplex PCR. The V and J calls and clone size come from that table; D and trimming were worked out from the DNA. The repertoire has fewer than 350,000 clones, approximately 91% of them found once; the top ten carry under 3%. The V and J ends lost 2 bases and 3 bases, in that order; junction bases with no gene match: 4. This CDR3 is 15 amino acids long. Germline CDR1 MNHEY, CDR2 SMNVEV (reference sequence).

Sequenced material: PBMCs or T cells enriched from blood (not recorded which). V usage is TRBV27 and J usage is TRBJ2-3; 8 positions agree with TRBD2. The receptor was derived from a woman aged 40-49 years with acute COVID-19. The CDR3 reads CASSLRRGVTDTQYF. Here the CDR3 DNA reads TGTGCCAGCAGTTTAAGGCGGGGGGTGACAGATACGCAGTATTTT.